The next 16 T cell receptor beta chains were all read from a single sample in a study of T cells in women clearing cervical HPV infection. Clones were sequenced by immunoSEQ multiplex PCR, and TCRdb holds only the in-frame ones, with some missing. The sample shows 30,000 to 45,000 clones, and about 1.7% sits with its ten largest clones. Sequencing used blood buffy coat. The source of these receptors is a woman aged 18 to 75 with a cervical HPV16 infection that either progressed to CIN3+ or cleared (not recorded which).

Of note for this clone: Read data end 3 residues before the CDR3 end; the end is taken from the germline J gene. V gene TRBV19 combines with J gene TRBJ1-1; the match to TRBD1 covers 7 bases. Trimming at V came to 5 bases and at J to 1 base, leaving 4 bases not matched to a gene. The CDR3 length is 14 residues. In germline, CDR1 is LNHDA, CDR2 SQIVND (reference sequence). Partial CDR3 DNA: TGTGCCAGTAGTTTTGGGACAGCGAACACTGAA. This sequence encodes CASSFGTANTE. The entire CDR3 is CASSFGTANTEAFF. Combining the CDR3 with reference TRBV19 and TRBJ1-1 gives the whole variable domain DGGITQSPKYLFRKEGQNVTLSCEQNLNHDAMYWYRQDPGQGLRLIYYSQIVNDFQKGDIAEGYSVSREKKESFPLTVTSAQKNPTAFYLCASSFGTANTEAFFGQGTRLTVV.

CDR3 region: CASSYGGTSGETQYF. The sequenced CDR3 bases are TGTGCCAGCAGTTATGGGGGGACTAGCGGGGAGACC. The gene calls are TRBV6-2 or TRBV6-3 and TRBJ2-5, with 12 bases aligning to TRBD2. The read stops 3 residues short of the end of the CDR3; the missing end is completed from the germline J gene. The ends lost 3 bases at V and 5 bases at J; junction bases unmatched: 4. The CDR3 extends over 15 amino acids. Germline lookup yields CDR1 MNHEY and CDR2 SVGEGT.

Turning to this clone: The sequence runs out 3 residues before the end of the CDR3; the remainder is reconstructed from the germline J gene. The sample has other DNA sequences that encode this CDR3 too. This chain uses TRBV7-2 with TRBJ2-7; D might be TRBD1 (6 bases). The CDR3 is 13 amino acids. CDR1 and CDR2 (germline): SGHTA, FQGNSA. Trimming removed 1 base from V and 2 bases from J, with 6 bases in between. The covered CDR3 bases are TGTGCCAGCAGCTTAGGGGGGCCCTACGAG. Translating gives CASSLGGPYE. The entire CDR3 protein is CASSLGGPYEQYF.

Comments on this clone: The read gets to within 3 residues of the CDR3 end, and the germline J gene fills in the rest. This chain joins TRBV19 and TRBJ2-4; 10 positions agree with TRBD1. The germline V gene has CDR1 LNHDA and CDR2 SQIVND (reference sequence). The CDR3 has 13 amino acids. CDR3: CASTLGTGDGQYF. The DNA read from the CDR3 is TGTGCCAGTACCCTCGGGACAGGGGACGGT.

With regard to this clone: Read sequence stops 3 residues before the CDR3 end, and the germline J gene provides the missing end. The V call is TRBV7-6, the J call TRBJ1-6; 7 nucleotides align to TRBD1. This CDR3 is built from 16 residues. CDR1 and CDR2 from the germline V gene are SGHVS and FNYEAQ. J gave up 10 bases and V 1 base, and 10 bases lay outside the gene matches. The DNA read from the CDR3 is TGTGCCAGCAGCTTAGATGTGACAGGGTATGGGTCACCC. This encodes CASSLDVTGYGSP. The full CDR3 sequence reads CASSLDVTGYGSPLHF. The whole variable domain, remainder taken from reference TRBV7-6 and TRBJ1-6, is GAGVSQSPRYKVTKRGQDVALRCDPISGHVSLYWYRQALGQGPEFLTYFNYEAQQDKSGLPNDRFSAERPEGSISTLTIQRTEQRDSAMYRCASSLDVTGYGSPLHFGNGTRLTVT.

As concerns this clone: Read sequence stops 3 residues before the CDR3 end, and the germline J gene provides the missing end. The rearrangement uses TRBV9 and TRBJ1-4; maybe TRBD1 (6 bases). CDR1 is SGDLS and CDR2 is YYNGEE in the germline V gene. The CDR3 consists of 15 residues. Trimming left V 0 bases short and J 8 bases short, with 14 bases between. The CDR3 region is CASSVGGPGVEKLFF. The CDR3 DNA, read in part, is TGTGCCAGCAGCGTAGGGGGGCCGGGTGTCGAAAAA.

The CDR3 loop reads CASSITGLAGGRNEQFF. The covered CDR3 bases are TGTGCCAGTAGTATCACGGGACTAGCGGGGGGTAGGAATGAG. This chain connects TRBV19 to TRBJ2-1, with 15 bases identical to TRBD2. The read terminates 3 residues before the CDR3 end, so the remaining end is supplied by the germline J gene. The J segment lost 7 bases and the V segment lost 3 bases, leaving 7 bases of the junction unmatched. There are 17 residues in the CDR3. The V gene's germline CDR1 is LNHDA and CDR2 SQIVND (reference sequence).

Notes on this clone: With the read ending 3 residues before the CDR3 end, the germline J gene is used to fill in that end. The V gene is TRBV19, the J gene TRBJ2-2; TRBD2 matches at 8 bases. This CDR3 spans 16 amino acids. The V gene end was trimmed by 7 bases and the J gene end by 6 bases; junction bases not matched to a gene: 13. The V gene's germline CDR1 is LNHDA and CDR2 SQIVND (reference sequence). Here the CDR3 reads CASTANGGREAGELFF. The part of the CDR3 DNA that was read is TGTGCCAGTACCGCGAACGGGGGGCGGGAGGCCGGGGAG. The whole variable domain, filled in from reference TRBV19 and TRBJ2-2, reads DGGITQSPKYLFRKEGQNVTLSCEQNLNHDAMYWYRQDPGQGLRLIYYSQIVNDFQKGDIAEGYSVSREKKESFPLTVTSAQKNPTAFYLCASTANGGREAGELFFGEGSRLTVL.

The CDR3 is CAYGTGNTETQYF. CDR3 DNA, as far as it was read: TGTGCCTACGGGACAGGGAATACGGAGACC. The chain is built from TRBV30 and TRBJ2-5, with 9 bases that match TRBD1. Sequencing ends 3 residues short of the CDR3 end; the germline J gene provides the rest. The junction had 8 bases not matched to a gene; V was cut back by 7 bases and J by 5 bases. From germline, CDR1 is GTSNPN and CDR2 SVGIG (reference sequence). The CDR3 totals 13 residues. The full variable domain, rest sourced from reference TRBV30 and TRBJ2-5, is SQTIHQWPATLVQPVGSPLSLECTVEGTSNPNLYWYRQAAGRGLQLLFYSVGIGQISSEVPQNLSASRPQDRQFILSSKKLLLSDSGFYLCAYGTGNTETQYFGPGTRLLVL.

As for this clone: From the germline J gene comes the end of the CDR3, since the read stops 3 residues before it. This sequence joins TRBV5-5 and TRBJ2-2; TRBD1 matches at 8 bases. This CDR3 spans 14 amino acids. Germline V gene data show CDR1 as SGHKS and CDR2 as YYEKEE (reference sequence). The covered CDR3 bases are TGTGCCAGCAACACAGGGGGTACTAATGAAAAG. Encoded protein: CASNTGGTNEK. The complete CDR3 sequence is CASNTGGTNEKLFF.

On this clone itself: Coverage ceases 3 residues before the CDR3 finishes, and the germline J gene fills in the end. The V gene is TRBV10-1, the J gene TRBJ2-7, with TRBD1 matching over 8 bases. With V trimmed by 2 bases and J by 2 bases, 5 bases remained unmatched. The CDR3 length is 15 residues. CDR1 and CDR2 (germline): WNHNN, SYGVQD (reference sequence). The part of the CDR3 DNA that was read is TGCGCCAGCAGTGAGGGCGGGACAGGCCCCTACGAG. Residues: CASSEGGTGPYE. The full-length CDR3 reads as CASSEGGTGPYEQYF.

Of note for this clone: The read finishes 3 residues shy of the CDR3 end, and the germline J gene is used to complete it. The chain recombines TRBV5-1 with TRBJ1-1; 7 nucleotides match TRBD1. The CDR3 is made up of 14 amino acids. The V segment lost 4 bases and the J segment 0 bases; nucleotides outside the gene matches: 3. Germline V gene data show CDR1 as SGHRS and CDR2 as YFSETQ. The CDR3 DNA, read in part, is TGCGCCAGCAGCAGGACAGGCTTGAACACTGAA. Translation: CASSRTGLNTE. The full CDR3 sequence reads CASSRTGLNTEAFF.

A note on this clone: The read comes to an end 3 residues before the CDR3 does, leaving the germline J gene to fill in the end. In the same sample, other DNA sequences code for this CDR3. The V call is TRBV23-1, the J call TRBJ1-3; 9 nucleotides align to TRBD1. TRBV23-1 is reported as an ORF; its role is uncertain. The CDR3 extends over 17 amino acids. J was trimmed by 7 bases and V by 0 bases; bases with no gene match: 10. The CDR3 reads CASSQSPGTGRWNTIYF. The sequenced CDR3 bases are TGCGCCAGCAGTCAATCTCCCGGGACAGGGCGGTGGAACACC.

The covered CDR3 bases are TGTGCCAGCAGCCCACGACTGAACATTAACACTGAA. It translates to CASSPRLNINTE. The entire CDR3 sequence reads CASSPRLNINTEAFF. This sequence joins TRBV7-6 and TRBJ1-1; no definite D call. With the read ending 3 residues before the CDR3 end, the germline J gene is used to fill in that end. Trimming removed 5 bases from V and 2 bases from J, with 15 bases in between. Germline CDR1 is SGHVS and CDR2 is FNYEAQ. The CDR3 extends over 15 amino acids.

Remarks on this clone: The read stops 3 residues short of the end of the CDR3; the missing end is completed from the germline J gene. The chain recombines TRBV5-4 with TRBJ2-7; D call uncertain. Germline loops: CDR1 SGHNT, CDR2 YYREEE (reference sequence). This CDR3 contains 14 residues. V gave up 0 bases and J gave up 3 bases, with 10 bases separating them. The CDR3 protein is CASSLELGSYEQYF. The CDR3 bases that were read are TGTGCCAGCAGCTTGGAATTGGGCAGCTACGAG.

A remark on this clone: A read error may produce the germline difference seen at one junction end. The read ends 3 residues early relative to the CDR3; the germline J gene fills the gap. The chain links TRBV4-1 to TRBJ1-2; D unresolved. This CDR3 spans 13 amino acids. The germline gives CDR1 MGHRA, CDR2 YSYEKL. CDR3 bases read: TGCGCCAGCAGCGAAGACGGTAACTATGGC. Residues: CASSEDGNYG. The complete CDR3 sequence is CASSEDGNYGYTF.